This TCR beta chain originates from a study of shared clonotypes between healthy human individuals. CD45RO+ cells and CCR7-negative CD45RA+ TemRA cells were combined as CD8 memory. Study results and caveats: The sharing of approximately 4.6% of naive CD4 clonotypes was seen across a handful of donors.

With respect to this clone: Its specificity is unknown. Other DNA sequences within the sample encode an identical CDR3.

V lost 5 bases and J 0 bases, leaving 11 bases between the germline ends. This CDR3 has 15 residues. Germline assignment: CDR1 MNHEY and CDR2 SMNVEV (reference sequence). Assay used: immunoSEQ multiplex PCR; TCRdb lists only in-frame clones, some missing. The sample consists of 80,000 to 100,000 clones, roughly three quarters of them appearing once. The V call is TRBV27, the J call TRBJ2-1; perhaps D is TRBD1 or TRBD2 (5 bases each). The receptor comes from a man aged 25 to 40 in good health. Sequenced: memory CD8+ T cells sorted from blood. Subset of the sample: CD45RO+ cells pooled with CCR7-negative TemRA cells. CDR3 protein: CASSPSGGSYNEQFF. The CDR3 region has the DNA TGTGCCAGCAGTCCCAGTGGGGGCTCCTACAATGAGCAGTTCTTC.